The 27 T cell receptor beta chains below were found in one sample sequenced in a study of vaccination effects on CD4 cells after COVID-19. Before sequencing took place, the ViraFEST assay used viral peptide pools to expand antigen-specific CD4+ T cells. A roughly ten-day culture period preceded the isolation of CD4+ T cells. The individual was infected with SARS-CoV-2 between March and December 2020, as confirmed by PCR. Participants were vaccinated with two doses of either the BNT162b2 or mRNA-1273 vaccine. Clones were read by immunoSEQ multiplex PCR, and TCRdb kept only the in-frame ones, dropping some. The sample lists about 13,000 clones, just under 75% occurring once. Antigens for these TCRs are unknown. Sequenced here: CD4+ T cells from PBMCs cultured with HCoV-NL63 spike peptides, sampled after COVID-19 vaccination. The source is a human donor who had a prior SARS-CoV-2 infection.

This rearrangement joins TRBV11-3 to TRBJ2-7; TRBD1 agrees at 7 bases. J gave up 0 bases and V 2 bases, and 7 bases lay outside the gene matches. Germline V gene sequence: CDR1 SGHNT, CDR2 YENEEA. The CDR3 runs to 16 residues. As DNA, the CDR3 is TGTGCCAGCAGCTTATCCCTAGGGGGCGACTCCTACGAGCAGTACTTC. It encodes CASSLSLGGDSYEQYF.

CDR3 protein: CAWSRDRETQYF. The CDR3 region has the DNA TGTGCCTGGAGTCGGGACAGAGAGACCCAGTACTTC. V gene TRBV30 combines with J gene TRBJ2-5; 7 bases are shared with TRBD1. The V and J ends lost 2 bases and 4 bases, in that order; junction bases with no gene match: 1. Germline V CDR1 and CDR2: GTSNPN, SVGIG (reference sequence). The CDR3 has 12 amino acids.

V and J are TRBV9 and TRBJ1-3; no reliable D call. V lost 3 bases to trimming and J lost 7 bases, with 20 bases between them. There are 16 residues in the CDR3. Looked up from germline, CDR1 is SGDLS and CDR2 is YYNGEE. The CDR3 is CASSAHPGSVWNTIYF. The DNA for the CDR3 is TGTGCCAGCAGCGCCCATCCCGGGTCGGTGTGGAACACCATATATTTT.

This chain connects TRBV27 to TRBJ2-5, with D possibly TRBD2 on 6 matching bases. The CDR3 runs 16 residues. Trimming took 7 bases from V and 2 from J, leaving 20 bases between them. In germline, CDR1 is MNHEY, CDR2 SMNVEV (reference sequence). CDR3 loop: CASTEWVAGLQETQYF. CDR3 nucleotides: TGTGCCAGCACGGAATGGGTCGCGGGATTACAAGAGACCCAGTACTTC.

J is TRBJ1-6 and V is TRBV6-5; 8 bases match TRBD1. Germline V lookup: CDR1 MNHEY, CDR2 SVGAGI. This CDR3 comprises 13 residues. The V and J ends lost 8 bases and 8 bases, in that order; junction bases with no gene match: 5. CDR3 nucleotide sequence: TGTGCCAGCTGGACAGGGCGGGATTCACCCCTCCACTTT. This encodes CASWTGRDSPLHF.

V usage is TRBV5-4 and J usage is TRBJ1-3; 7 bases fit TRBD1. Germline values: CDR1 SGHNT, CDR2 YYREEE (reference sequence). This CDR3 region has 16 residues. With V trimmed by 0 bases and J by 0 bases, 3 bases remained unmatched. The CDR3 DNA follows: TGTGCCAGCAGCTTGGCGGCAGGGGGCTCTGGAAACACCATATATTTT. Translating gives CASSLAAGGSGNTIYF.

CDR3 sequence (DNA): TGTGCCAGCAGTGGCGCGGGGGCCCGTTCGGCGCAGTATTTT. Protein: CASSGAGARSAQYF. The chain couples TRBV2 to TRBJ2-3, with D possibly matching TRBD2 (7 bases). The V end was cut by 4 bases, the J end by 10 bases, with 18 bases between. Germline CDR1 SNHLY, CDR2 FYNNEI. This CDR3 spans 14 amino acids.

This chain connects TRBV18 to TRBJ2-6; weak D call: TRBD1 (5 bases). Germline CDR1 reads KGHSH; CDR2 reads LQKENI. The CDR3 length is 15 residues. V was trimmed by 3 bases and J by 1 base, leaving 7 bases between them. CDR3 protein: CASSPQGSGANVLTF. In DNA, the CDR3 is TGTGCCAGCTCACCTCAGGGATCTGGGGCCAACGTCCTGACTTTC.

This clone appeared a few times. The chain links TRBV2 to TRBJ1-1, with D uncertain. This CDR3 comprises 12 residues. The V end was cut by 5 bases, the J end by 1 base, with 5 bases between. CDR1 is SNHLY, CDR2 FYNNEI, per germline. CDR3 coding DNA: TGTGCCAGCAGTTATAAGAACACTGAAGCTTTCTTT. Residues: CASSYKNTEAFF.

The chain combines TRBV9 with TRBJ2-2; D may be TRBD1 (5 bases). The V end was cut by 0 bases, the J end by 1 base, with 16 bases between. Germline assignment: CDR1 SGDLS and CDR2 YYNGEE. The CDR3 covers 18 residues. The CDR3 protein is CASSVGLWVRENTGELFF. The CDR3 DNA reads TGTGCCAGCAGCGTAGGGTTGTGGGTCAGGGAGAACACCGGGGAGCTGTTTTTT.

V is TRBV7-2 and J is TRBJ2-7; D perhaps matches TRBD2 (7 bases). V was pared by 1 base and J by 6 bases, with 16 bases between. The germline V gene has CDR1 SGHTA and CDR2 FQGNSA. The CDR3 is 15 amino acids. The CDR3 DNA reads as TGTGCCAGCAGCTTAGTTGGGGGGGGGCCCGGCGAGCAGTACTTC. Protein: CASSLVGGGPGEQYF.

The gene calls are TRBV7-2 and TRBJ2-3; no clear D gene. Looked up from germline, CDR1 is SGHTA and CDR2 is FQGNSA. The CDR3 is 14 amino acids. With 5 bases removed from V and 5 bases from J, the gap between germline ends came to 14 bases. The CDR3 spells CASSPYVAIDTQYF. The CDR3, as DNA: TGTGCCAGCAGCCCTTATGTTGCGATAGATACGCAGTATTTT. The variable domain in full, completed from reference TRBV7-2 and TRBJ2-3, reads GAGVSQSPSNKVTEKGKDVELRCDPISGHTALYWYRQSLGQGLEFLIYFQGNSAPDKSGLPSDRFSAERTGGSVSTLTIQRTQQEDSAVYLCASSPYVAIDTQYFGPGTRLTVL.

This chain uses TRBV2 with TRBJ2-1; TRBD2 agrees at 8 bases. CDR1 is SNHLY and CDR2 is FYNNEI in the germline V gene. The CDR3 totals 18 residues. V lost 4 bases to trimming and J lost 2 bases; unmatched junction nucleotides: 13. The chain's CDR3 is CASSGGHRTSRTYNEQFF. For the CDR3, the DNA is TGTGCCAGCAGTGGAGGACACCGGACTAGCAGGACCTACAATGAGCAGTTCTTC.

J is TRBJ2-7 and V is TRBV7-3; maybe TRBD2 (7 bases). Germline V gene lookup returns CDR1 SGHTA and CDR2 FQGTGA. Trimming took off 1 base at V and 6 bases at J, with 16 bases between the two ends. The CDR3 sequence is 15 residues long. The CDR3 reads CASSLRGGAGVEQYF. CDR3 in DNA: TGTGCCAGCAGCTTAAGGGGGGGCGCAGGAGTCGAGCAGTACTTC.

The gene calls are TRBV4-3 and TRBJ1-3; D not resolved. Trimming left V 2 bases short and J 2 bases short, with 10 bases between. This CDR3 spans 15 amino acids. In germline, CDR1 is LGHNA, CDR2 YSLEER. In nucleotides, the CDR3 is TGCGCCAGCAGCCAATTTTCTATAGCTGGAAACACCATATATTTT. Protein sequence: CASSQFSIAGNTIYF.

As for this clone: The germline gene is not matched at one end of the junction; a read error may be the cause. This rearrangement joins TRBV19 to TRBJ2-4; D unclear. CDR3 length: 13 amino acids. CDR1 is LNHDA and CDR2 is SQIVND in the germline V gene (reference sequence). The CDR3 DNA sequence: TGTGCCAGTAGTATAGAAGGGCCCGCACCATCGGACTTC. This translates into CASSIEGPAPSDF.

The rearrangement uses TRBV7-3 and TRBJ2-3; a possible D gene is TRBD1 (5 bases). This CDR3 contains 12 residues. Germline V gene data show CDR1 as SGHTA and CDR2 as FQGTGA. The V end lost 5 bases, the J end lost 8 bases, and 11 bases lay between the germline ends. DNA of the CDR3: TGTGCCAGCAGCGCCACAGGCGGTACGCAGTATTTT. This codes for CASSATGGTQYF. The whole variable domain, filled in from reference TRBV7-3 and TRBJ2-3, reads GAGVSQTPSNKVTEKGKYVELRCDPISGHTALYWYRQSLGQGPEFLIYFQGTGAADDSGLPNDRFFAVRPEGSVSTLKIQRTERGDSAVYLCASSATGGTQYFGPGTRLTVL.

The chain combines TRBV9 with TRBJ2-5; D possibly corresponds to TRBD2 (6 bases). In germline, CDR1 is SGDLS, CDR2 YYNGEE. Trimming cost V 2 bases and J 5 bases, with 16 bases left between them. The CDR3 has 15 residues. The CDR3 DNA reads as TGTGCCAGCAGCGTTACTGGAGGGGCGCGGGAGACCCAGTACTTC. This encodes CASSVTGGARETQYF.

The rearrangement links TRBV5-4 to TRBJ1-6; 7 nucleotides line up with TRBD1. The V and J ends lost 4 bases and 8 bases, in that order; junction bases with no gene match: 3. Per the germline V gene, CDR1 is SGHNT and CDR2 is YYREEE (reference sequence). The length of the CDR3 is 13 residues. CDR3 protein: CASSTDRDSPLHF. In nucleotides, the CDR3 is TGTGCCAGCAGCACTGACAGGGATTCACCCCTCCACTTT.

The chain combines TRBV9 with TRBJ2-1; 8 bases match TRBD2. The V segment lost 0 bases and the J segment 4 bases; nucleotides outside the gene matches: 9. The CDR3 covers 17 residues. Germline assignment: CDR1 SGDLS and CDR2 YYNGEE. As DNA, the CDR3 is TGTGCCAGCAGCGTAGGTTTGCGGGGGGACTATTACAATGAGCAGTTCTTC. Protein product: CASSVGLRGDYYNEQFF.

The chain has TRBV4-2 and TRBJ2-3; 8 nucleotides line up with TRBD2. V lost 1 base, J lost 2 bases, and 14 bases stayed unmatched. The CDR3 runs to 19 residues. Germline CDR1 LGHNA, CDR2 YNFKEQ. The CDR3 DNA sequence: TGTGCCAGCAGCCAAGGCGTCGGGGGGGGATTCGGGCCCACAGATACGCAGTATTTT. It specifies CASSQGVGGGFGPTDTQYF.

This clone was observed a few times. The rearrangement links TRBV19 to TRBJ2-3, with 10 bases fitting TRBD2. Germline values: CDR1 LNHDA, CDR2 SQIVND (reference sequence). The CDR3 is made up of 15 amino acids. The ends lost 5 bases at V and 4 bases at J; junction bases unmatched: 6. CDR3 DNA: TGTGCCAGTAGTTACCCTAGCGGGAGCTCAGATACGCAGTATTTT. It is translated as CASSYPSGSSDTQYF.

The chain links TRBV19 to TRBJ1-6; D is possibly TRBD1 (6 bases). Trimming took 7 bases from V and 10 from J, leaving 17 bases between them. Germline CDR1 reads LNHDA; CDR2 reads SQIVND (reference sequence). CDR3 length: 14 residues. CDR3 sequence: CASNQGTRGSPLHF. The CDR3, as DNA: TGTGCCAGTAATCAGGGGACTCGGGGGTCACCCCTCCACTTT.

The chain couples TRBV7-2 to TRBJ2-1; 10 bases map to TRBD2. The CDR3 is made up of 19 amino acids. Germline V gives CDR1 SGHTA, CDR2 FQGNSA. Trimming cost V 1 base and J 7 bases; bases outside gene matches: 16. CDR3 coding DNA: TGTGCCAGCAGCTTAGTGAGGGGGGTAGGTAGCGGGAGGTGGAATGAGCAGTTCTTC. This sequence encodes CASSLVRGVGSGRWNEQFF. The full variable domain, with the rest looked up from reference TRBV7-2 and TRBJ2-1, is GAGVSQSPSNKVTEKGKDVELRCDPISGHTALYWYRQSLGQGLEFLIYFQGNSAPDKSGLPSDRFSAERTGGSVSTLTIQRTQQEDSAVYLCASSLVRGVGSGRWNEQFFGPGTRLTVL.

The gene calls are TRBV5-1 and TRBJ2-1; 13 bases are shared with TRBD2. The V and J ends lost 2 bases and 3 bases, in that order; junction bases with no gene match: 2. The V gene's germline CDR1 is SGHRS and CDR2 YFSETQ. The CDR3 is 16 amino acids. The CDR3 sequence: CASSFGLAGVYNEQFF. The CDR3 DNA reads as TGCGCCAGCAGCTTCGGACTAGCGGGAGTCTACAATGAGCAGTTCTTC.

The chain links TRBV18 to TRBJ2-5, with a weak D call TRBD2 (5 bases). The CDR3 spans 13 residues. Between the trimmed V and J ends, which lost 3 bases and 4 bases, there was a span of 9 bases. Looked up from germline, CDR1 is KGHSH and CDR2 is LQKENI. The CDR3 bases are TGTGCCAGCTCACCTCACGCGGGAGAGACCCAGTACTTC. It translates to CASSPHAGETQYF.

By frequency in the sample, this clone is large. The rearrangement links TRBV19 to TRBJ1-2; 7 bases agree with TRBD1. From germline, CDR1 is LNHDA and CDR2 SQIVND (reference sequence). V trimming: 7 bases; J trimming: 5 bases; junction bases outside the gene matches: 7. This CDR3 spans 13 amino acids. CDR3 sequence (DNA): TGTGCCAGTACCTTGACAGGGACATATGGCTACACCTTC. The encoded protein is CASTLTGTYGYTF.